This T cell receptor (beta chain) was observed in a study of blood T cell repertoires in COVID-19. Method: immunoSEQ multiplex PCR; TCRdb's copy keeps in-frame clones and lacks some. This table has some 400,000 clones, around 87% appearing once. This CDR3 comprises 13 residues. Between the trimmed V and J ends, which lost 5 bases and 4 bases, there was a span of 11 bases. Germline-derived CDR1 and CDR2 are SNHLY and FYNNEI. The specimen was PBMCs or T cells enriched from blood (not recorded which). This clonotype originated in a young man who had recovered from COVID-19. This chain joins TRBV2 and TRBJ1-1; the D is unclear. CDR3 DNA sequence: TGTGCCAGCAGTCCAAACTCTGCCACTGAAGCTTTCTTT. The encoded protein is CASSPNSATEAFF.